Listed below are T cell receptor beta chains from one sample, sequenced in a study of T cell responses to AZD1222 COVID-19 vaccine. The repertoire was sequenced with immunoSEQ multiplex PCR; TCRdb's copy has only in-frame clones and lacks some. Here the sample spans roughly 130,000 clones, 90% to 95% being singletons. The sample consisted of peripheral blood, taken on day 0 of AZD1222 vaccination. The receptors come from an adult in good health. Both conserved end residues are part of each CDR3. The order of the fields is J gene, clone size, D gene, V gene, CDR3 DNA, CDR3 protein. D genes are given only for firm matches. The size of a clone is reported for some rows only, either as once, few or many, or as a class for expanded clones.

>TRBJ2-2|NA|NA|TRBV19
TGTGCCAGTAGTCCCGGGACACTTAACACCGGGGAGCTGTTTTTT
CASSPGTLNTGELFF
>TRBJ2-7|NA|TRBD1|TRBV6-5
TGTGCCAGCAGGCTGGACAGGGTAGGCGAGCAGTACTTC
CASRLDRVGEQYF
>TRBJ2-1|NA|NA|TRBV18
TGTGCCAGCTCCCGCTATCAGGTAGCCTCCTACAATGAGCAGTTCTTC
CASSRYQVASYNEQFF
>TRBJ2-2|NA|TRBD2|TRBV5-1
TGCGCCAGCAGCTTGGGACTAGCGGGAGGGCGAGGCACCGGGGAGCTGTTTTTT
CASSLGLAGGRGTGELFF
>TRBJ1-5|NA|NA|TRBV4-1
TGCGCCAGCAGCCAAGATTTGACCAAAAATCAGCCCCAGCATTTT
CASSQDLTKNQPQHF
>TRBJ1-6|NA|NA|TRBV30
TGTGCCTGGAGCCCTTCGACAGAAAGGGATTCACCCCTCCACTTT
CAWSPSTERDSPLHF
>TRBJ2-6|once|NA|TRBV28
TGTGCCAGCAGTTTATCCACTAGTACTGGGGCCAACGTCCTGACTTTC
CASSLSTSTGANVLTF
>TRBJ1-1|NA|NA|TRBV27
TGTGCCAGCAGGCGCACGGGTACCACTGAAGCTTTCTTT
CASRRTGTTEAFF
>TRBJ1-2|once|NA|TRBV7-9
TGTGCCAGCAGCTACTCGGTCATAGACTATGGCTACACCTTC
CASSYSVIDYGYTF
>TRBJ1-2|NA|NA|TRBV4-1
TGCGCCAGCAGCCAAGGGGGGCGCGTTGGCTACACCTTC
CASSQGGRVGYTF
>TRBJ1-2|NA|NA|TRBV2
TGTGCCAACCCTTACACCTATGGCTACACCTTC
CANPYTYGYTF
>TRBJ1-1|once|TRBD1|TRBV9
TGTGCCAGCAGCGCACGGGACAGGGGGTCCATGAACACTGAAGCTTTCTTT
CASSARDRGSMNTEAFF
>TRBJ2-4|NA|NA|TRBV2
TGTGCCAGCAGTGAAGCAGGGTCCGGAGCCAAAAACATTCAGTACTTC
CASSEAGSGAKNIQYF
>TRBJ1-3|once|NA|TRBV5-4
TGTGCCAGCAGCTGGGAGGGGCTAAGTGGAAACACCATATATTTT
CASSWEGLSGNTIYF
>TRBJ1-2|NA|NA|TRBV27
TGTGCCAGCAGTTTTTACGGGAGACAAGACTATGGCTACACCTTC
CASSFYGRQDYGYTF
>TRBJ2-7|NA|TRBD2|TRBV28
TGTGCCAGCAGTCCCCTAGCGGGTGAAGCCTACGAGCAGTACTTC
CASSPLAGEAYEQYF